What follows are 25 T cell receptor beta chains derived from one specimen sequenced in a study of cytomegalovirus exposure and HLA in healthy donors. PCR used 60 Vbeta primers and 13 Jbeta primers. The protocol was immunoSEQ multiplex PCR, while the TCRdb copy is restricted to in-frame clones and leaves out a portion. In the table there are some 190,000 clones, about 81% of which are singletons. Sequenced: PBMCs. The receptor source for this set is a man between 35 and 55 years old in good health and CMV-seronegative.

As for this clone: One end of the junction does not line up with germline, which may come from a read error. Written as DNA, the CDR3 is TGTGCCAGTAGTCTAGAACAGGGGGGTGCTCGTGCACCCCTCCACTTT. Residues: CASSLEQGGARAPLHF. The chain combines TRBV19 with TRBJ1-6; 8 bases line up with TRBD1. The CDR3 contains 16 residues. The germline CDR1 and CDR2 sequences are LNHDA and SQIVND (reference sequence). The complete variable domain, with remaining parts taken from reference TRBV19 and TRBJ1-6, reads DGGITQSPKYLFRKEGQNVTLSCEQNLNHDAMYWYRQDPGQGLRLIYYSQIVNDFQKGDIAEGYSVSREKKESFPLTVTSAQKNPTAFYLCASSLEQGGARAPLHFGNGTRLTVT.

V and J are TRBV28 and TRBJ1-2; the D gene is possibly TRBD1 (6 bases). CDR3 size: 14 residues. Looked up from germline, CDR1 is MDHEN and CDR2 is SYDVKM. With 7 bases removed from V and 8 bases from J, the gap between germline ends came to 20 bases. CDR3 loop: CASTKFGTLGGYTF. The CDR3 coding sequence is TGTGCCAGCACCAAGTTCGGGACACTCGGCGGCTACACCTTC.

This chain uses TRBV5-6 with TRBJ2-7; D possibly corresponds to TRBD2 (6 bases). Looked up from germline, CDR1 is SGHDT and CDR2 is YYEEEE. This CDR3 region has 15 residues. Between the trimmed V and J ends, which lost 4 bases and 6 bases, there was a span of 20 bases. CDR3 sequence: CASSGPTVAGSEQYF. The CDR3 bases are TGTGCCAGCAGCGGTCCAACCGTCGCGGGGTCCGAGCAGTACTTC.

CDR3 DNA: TGTGCCAGCAGCCTATTTGGGGGGGCGACTGAGACCCAGTACTTC. Translation: CASSLFGGATETQYF. This rearrangement joins TRBV11-2 to TRBJ2-5; perhaps TRBD2 as D (7 bases). The CDR3 spans 15 residues. Germline V CDR1 and CDR2: SGHAT, FQNNGV. The V end lost 5 bases, the J end lost 5 bases, and 18 bases lay between the germline ends.

The genes are TRBV2 and TRBJ2-5, with 7 nucleotides matching TRBD1. Germline CDR1 SNHLY, CDR2 FYNNEI. The CDR3 covers 14 residues. V was pared by 6 bases and J by 4 bases, with 8 bases of the junction left unmatched. CDR3 residues: CASSTGTAGETQYF. The CDR3 coding sequence is TGTGCCAGCAGCACCGGGACAGCTGGAGAGACCCAGTACTTC. Filled out from reference TRBV2 and TRBJ2-5, the complete variable domain reads EPEVTQTPSHQVTQMGQEVILRCVPISNHLYFYWYRQILGQKVEFLVSFYNNEISEKSEIFDDQFSVERPDGSNFTLKIRSTKLEDSAMYFCASSTGTAGETQYFGPGTRLLVL.

V usage is TRBV19 and J usage is TRBJ2-1, with 9 bases identical to TRBD2. Germline CDR1 and CDR2: LNHDA and SQIVND (reference sequence). V dropped 3 bases and J dropped 1; count of bases not matched to a gene: 7. This CDR3 region has 17 residues. The DNA of the CDR3 is TGTGCCAGTAGTATGAATGGCGGGGGGGCTTCCTACAATGAGCAGTTCTTC. As protein: CASSMNGGGASYNEQFF.

The genes are TRBV9 and TRBJ2-3, with D tentatively TRBD2 (7 bases). This CDR3 is built from 15 residues. Trimming stripped 10 bases from V and 0 bases from J, with 18 bases between. Germline-derived CDR1 and CDR2 are SGDLS and YYNGEE. CDR3 sequence (DNA): TGTGCCCGCATGGCGGGGGCCTATAGCACAGATACGCAGTATTTT. This encodes CARMAGAYSTDTQYF.

The chain employs TRBV10-3 and TRBJ1-6; D unresolved. The CDR3 totals 15 residues. Germline values: CDR1 ENHRY, CDR2 SYGVKD. V shed 6 bases and J shed 2 bases, with 11 bases lying between them. CDR3 sequence (DNA): TGTGCCATCAGGGGCCGAAATACCTATAATTCACCCCTCCACTTT. Its translation is CAIRGRNTYNSPLHF.

This clone was seen a few times. The chain couples TRBV6-6 to TRBJ1-2; D is perhaps TRBD1 (6 bases). Trimming pared 8 bases from V and 7 bases from J, leaving 17 bases between. The V gene's germline CDR1 is MNHNY and CDR2 SVGAGI (reference sequence). The CDR3 runs 13 residues. The CDR3 nucleotides are TGTGCCAGCTTGGCAGGGGAATGGAGTGGCTACACCTTC. Translated, it gives CASLAGEWSGYTF.

This sequence joins TRBV4-2 and TRBJ1-4; D not certain. The ends were cut back, 1 base at V and 2 bases at J, with 8 bases in the middle. Germline lookup yields CDR1 LGHNA and CDR2 YNFKEQ. The CDR3 sequence is 15 residues long. This chain's CDR3 is CASSQVRMTNEKLFF. The CDR3, as DNA: TGTGCCAGCAGCCAAGTGAGGATGACTAATGAAAAACTGTTTTTT.

The chain combines TRBV7-3 with TRBJ2-3; 9 bases are shared with TRBD2. Trimming removed 5 bases from V and 4 bases from J; junction bases left unmatched: 10. CDR1 and CDR2 (germline): SGHTA, FQGTGA. The CDR3 contains 16 residues. CDR3 residues: CASSTGTSRVADTQYF. The CDR3, as DNA: TGTGCCAGCAGCACCGGGACTAGCCGGGTCGCAGATACGCAGTATTTT.

The CDR3 reads CASSLAASDEETQYF. The CDR3 coding sequence is TGTGCCAGCAGCTTAGCGGCTAGCGATGAAGAGACCCAGTACTTC. V and J are TRBV7-8 and TRBJ2-5; possibly TRBD2 for D (6 bases). The CDR3 length is 15 residues. Deletions cut 0 bases from V and 3 bases from J, with 11 bases between. The germline V gene has CDR1 SGHVS and CDR2 FQNEAQ. The full variable domain, completed using reference TRBV7-8 and TRBJ2-5, is GAGVSQSPRYKVAKRGQDVALRCDPISGHVSLFWYQQALGQGPEFLTYFQNEAQLDKSGLPSDRFFAERPEGSVSTLKIQRTQQEDSAVYLCASSLAASDEETQYFGPGTRLLVL.

V gene TRBV5-6 combines with J gene TRBJ1-5, with 8 bases that match TRBD1. V shed 3 bases, J shed 2 bases, and the junction held 10 bases outside the gene matches. The CDR3 extends over 17 amino acids. Germline V gene sequence: CDR1 SGHDT, CDR2 YYEEEE. Here the CDR3 reads CASSSWTGRVGNQPQHF. CDR3 DNA sequence: TGTGCCAGCAGCTCATGGACAGGGAGGGTAGGCAATCAGCCCCAGCATTTT.

The V and J genes are TRBV28 and TRBJ1-1; 8 bases match TRBD1. CDR1 is MDHEN, CDR2 SYDVKM, per germline. Unmatched junction bases numbered 4, after V lost 4 bases and J lost 9 bases. The CDR3 runs to 12 residues. CDR3 residues: CASSSSGGKAFF. CDR3 coding DNA: TGTGCCAGCAGTTCCTCAGGGGGCAAAGCTTTCTTT.

The rearrangement joins TRBV15 to TRBJ2-5; D ambiguous. Germline CDR1 reads LNHNV; CDR2 reads YYDKDF (reference sequence). The CDR3 contains 15 residues. Trimming removed 0 bases from V and 1 base from J, with 9 bases in between. DNA for the CDR3: TGTGCCACCAGCAGAGATTTGGTCAGCCAAGAGACCCAGTACTTC. Translation gives CATSRDLVSQETQYF.

This chain links TRBV11-3 with TRBJ2-1; D unclear. With 4 bases removed from V and 0 bases from J, the gap between germline ends came to 10 bases. The CDR3 runs to 15 residues. Germline V gene sequence: CDR1 SGHNT, CDR2 YENEEA. CDR3 sequence: CASSSIASSYNEQFF. CDR3 bases: TGTGCCAGCAGCTCAATAGCCAGCTCCTACAATGAGCAGTTCTTC.

V usage is TRBV9 and J usage is TRBJ1-3; 9 nucleotides match TRBD1. The CDR3 consists of 15 residues. Germline CDR1 SGDLS, CDR2 YYNGEE. With V trimmed by 3 bases and J by 7 bases, 8 bases remained unmatched. The CDR3 here is CASSETGTGRNTIYF. CDR3 nucleotides: TGTGCCAGCAGCGAAACCGGGACAGGGCGGAACACCATATATTTT. Using reference TRBV9 and TRBJ1-3 for the parts outside the CDR3, the full variable domain is DSGVTQTPKHLITATGQRVTLRCSPRSGDLSVYWYQQSLDQGLQFLIQYYNGEERAKGNILERFSAQQFPDLHSELNLSSLELGDSALYFCASSETGTGRNTIYFGEGSWLTVV.

The chain joins TRBV6-5 to TRBJ1-2, with a tentative D call TRBD1 (6 bases). This CDR3 is 15 amino acids long. The germline CDR1 and CDR2 sequences are MNHEY and SVGAGI. The V end was cut by 5 bases, the J end by 7 bases, with 20 bases between. The CDR3 here is CASSRGILRGSGYTF. CDR3 DNA sequence: TGTGCCAGCAGTAGAGGTATACTCAGGGGAAGTGGCTACACCTTC.

The chain has TRBV29-1 and TRBJ1-2, with 8 bases matching TRBD1. Germline CDR1 and CDR2: SQVTM and ANQGSEA. This CDR3 region has 12 residues. Trimming cost V 7 bases and J 8 bases; bases outside gene matches: 9. The CDR3 nucleotides are TGCAGCGCACCCCAGGGGGCGTTGGGCTACACCTTC. Amino acids: CSAPQGALGYTF.

The chain combines TRBV6-5 with TRBJ2-5, with TRBD2 matching 9 bases. Germline V gene data show CDR1 as MNHEY and CDR2 as SVGAGI. This CDR3 contains 13 residues. Trimming removed 5 bases from V and 6 bases from J; junction bases left unmatched: 4. CDR3 sequence: CASSTSGGKTQYF. In DNA, the CDR3 is TGTGCCAGCAGTACGAGCGGGGGGAAGACCCAGTACTTC.

This rearrangement joins TRBV9 to TRBJ2-1; unclear D gene. This CDR3 region has 15 residues. V was clipped by 4 bases and J by 0 bases, with 11 bases between them. The germline V gene encodes CDR1 SGDLS and CDR2 YYNGEE. The CDR3 DNA sequence: TGTGCCAGCAGCCTGACACAGAGCTCCTACAATGAGCAGTTCTTC. Encoded protein: CASSLTQSSYNEQFF.

J is TRBJ1-2 and V is TRBV29-1, with 9 bases fitting TRBD1. In germline, CDR1 is SQVTM, CDR2 ANQGSEA. The J segment lost 6 bases and the V segment lost 7 bases, leaving 6 bases of the junction unmatched. The CDR3 is made up of 12 amino acids. For the CDR3, the DNA is TGCAGCGCCCTGACAGGGGGGGATGGCTACACCTTC. Translation gives CSALTGGDGYTF. Looking up the rest from reference TRBV29-1 and TRBJ1-2 gives the full variable domain: SAVISQKPSRDICQRGTSLTIQCQVDSQVTMMFWYRQQPGQSLTLIATANQGSEATYESGFVIDKFPISRPNLTFSTLTVSNMSPEDSSIYLCSALTGGDGYTFGSGTRLTVV.

This chain links TRBV19 with TRBJ1-2; D not resolved. From germline, CDR1 is LNHDA and CDR2 SQIVND (reference sequence). Deletions cut 7 bases from V and 0 bases from J, with 9 bases between. The CDR3 covers 13 residues. As DNA, the CDR3 is TGTGCCAGTACCTCAGAAGCTAACTATGGCTACACCTTC. Encoded protein: CASTSEANYGYTF.

This clone was found a few times. This CDR3 reads CASSGRPGLAGSTYYEQYF. As DNA, the CDR3 is TGTGCCAGCAGCGGGCGGCCGGGACTAGCGGGCTCCACCTACTACGAGCAGTACTTC. The rearrangement uses TRBV11-3 and TRBJ2-7; 12 bases match TRBD2. The V segment lost 5 bases and the J segment 3 bases; nucleotides outside the gene matches: 17. Germline-derived CDR1 and CDR2 are SGHNT and YENEEA. This CDR3 is 19 amino acids long.

The V call is TRBV7-6, the J call TRBJ1-4; 8 positions match TRBD1. The CDR3 consists of 15 residues. Per germline, CDR1 SGHVS and CDR2 FNYEAQ. After removal of 5 bases from V and 6 bases from J, the junction contained 8 bases not matched to a gene. CDR3 nucleotide sequence: TGTGCCAGCAGCCAAGCCAGGGGGCTTTATGAAAAACTGTTTTTT. Its translation: CASSQARGLYEKLFF.